This T cell receptor (beta chain) was recorded in a study of blood T cell repertoires in COVID-19 (dated by TCRdb to the early 2020s). The study in broad terms: The collaborator samples originated in the United States, Italy and Spain and spanned the acute and convalescent phases of COVID-19. Subjects who had been exposed to COVID-19, were actively infected with it, or had recovered from it provided the deeply sampled blood TCRbeta repertoires that made up the dataset. The repertoires were made available in a free public database intended to serve as a resource for research on the immune response to SARS-CoV-2. The prospective study material was composed of cDNA or gDNA derived from T cells, B-cell-depleted T cells, or PBMCs. Where available, HLA class I and class II types were obtained from metadata supplied by the sample provider rather than from assay-based typing. The sample metadata nearly always contained a de-identified subject ID, COVID-19 status, age in years and sex. The samples were drawn from two sources: the first 160 participants of the ongoing ImmuneRACE study, and over 950 subjects contributed by 6 global collaborators.

Each collaborating institution followed its own protocols to collect whole blood in K2EDTA tubes. For TCRbeta analysis, collaborators shipped samples as frozen whole blood, isolated PBMCs, or DNA extracted from either of those sample types. The CDR3, from cysteine to phenylalanine, totals 15 residues. Just CDR3 DNA is preserved here, 45 bases in frame from base 1. The germline V gene sets CDR1 to SNHLY and CDR2 to FYNNEI. V is cut by 1 base and J by 4 bases, and the space between the germline ends is 13 bases. In regard to this clone: Its antigen target is currently unknown. The input lacks base qualities; no much larger clone sits a single base away.

Results the study describes overall, beyond this receptor: The amount of clinical and demographic metadata varied by source and participant and was provided uncurated.

TCRbeta CDR3 regions were amplified from genomic DNA by means of the immunoSEQ Assay, a bias-controlled multiplex PCR. The source study handled its data this way. The number of nucleated cells in each sample was estimated from the amplification of reference gene primers within the assay. To quantify the absolute abundance of each unique TCRbeta CDR3 rearrangement, sequence reads were collapsed and filtered. For each sample, productive Simpson clonality was calculated as the square root of Simpson's diversity index across productive rearrangements. Here the immuneACCESS table is served through TCRdb, limited to in-frame sequences with V and J called. Missing clones are a known gap in these copies; in checked studies unresolved V genes cover under half, and the rest lacks a known reason. V, J and clone size are those of that table, while D and trimming were read from the DNA. The sample table lists over 50,000 clones, 86% of them with a count of one. Roughly 10% of the sample rests with the top ten.

The rearrangement joined TRBV2 to TRBJ1-2; matching of 5 bases hints at TRBD1 as the D gene. Sequenced sample: peripheral blood. This sequence originates from a man aged 70-80 years with active COVID-19. Read as DNA, the sequence is TGTGCCAGCAGTGAAGGGGGAGGGGTTCCCTATGGCTACACCTTC. This gives the protein CASSEGGGVPYGYTF.